Included here is one T cell receptor beta chain sequence, with context. Its antigen is currently unknown. PCR involved 60 Vbeta and 13 Jbeta primers. Produced via immunoSEQ multiplex PCR; TCRdb's table is partial and in-frame only. The sample has some 180,000 clones; the top ten hold about 6.5%. The junction had 7 bases not matched to a gene; V was cut back by 6 bases and J by 6 bases. CDR1 and CDR2 from the germline V gene are SNHLY and FYNNEI. The CDR3 contains 15 residues. The sample is drawn from a study of cytomegalovirus exposure and HLA in healthy donors. Study outcomes and limitations: Within a later analysis, the majority of CMV-associated TCR beta chains appeared HLA-restricted. For presence/absence analyses, sequencing depth was assumed to be roughly uniform across donors.

The sequence was obtained from a man aged 25-40 years in good health and CMV-seronegative. V and J are TRBV2 and TRBJ2-5; 13 bases agree with TRBD2. Sequencing was performed on PBMCs. DNA for the CDR3: TGTGCCAGCAGGGTACTAGCGGGGGGGCCGCAGACCCAGTACTTC. It codes for CASRVLAGGPQTQYF.